The entry below describes one T cell receptor beta chain. This sample was taken from a study of blood T cell repertoires in COVID-19. CDR3 length: 13 residues. Trimming cost V 3 bases and J 9 bases, with 9 bases left between them. The V gene's germline CDR1 is ENHRY and CDR2 SYGVKD. Only in-frame clones appear in the TCRdb table, and some are missing; sequencing was by immunoSEQ multiplex PCR. The sample consists of fewer than 450,000 clones, roughly 90% of them appearing once. The clonotype originates from a woman in her thirties or forties with acute COVID-19. Sequenced input: PBMCs or T cells enriched from blood (not recorded which). This rearrangement joins TRBV10-3 to TRBJ1-6, with D possibly being TRBD1 (6 bases). CDR3 DNA: TGTGCCATCAGTGAAACAGGGAGTTCACCCCTCCACTTT. It translates to CAISETGSSPLHF.